The 30 T cell receptor beta chains below were found in one sample sequenced in a study of blood T cells in healthy people across ages. With a J-beta primer mix and a sample-barcoded 5' primer, a second PCR ran about 7 to 11 cycles. One entry per CDR3 protein, called by TCRdb with MiXCR from the 5' RACE reads. The sample records over 950,000 distinct CDR3 sequences, roughly two fifths being singletons. Sequenced input: blood. The receptors here all came from a man between 18 and 35 years old in good health.

This clonotype was detected a few times. The chain couples TRBV5-1 to TRBJ2-5; TRBD1 matches at 8 bases. The CDR3 totals 14 residues. Germline V gives CDR1 SGHRS, CDR2 YFSETQ. V trimming: 0 bases; J trimming: 3 bases; junction bases outside the gene matches: 1. The CDR3 here is CASSLADREETQYF. CDR3 in DNA: TGCGCCAGCAGCTTGGCGGACAGGGAAGAGACCCAGTACTTC.

This clonotype was found many times. DNA of the CDR3: TGCAGTGCTATTAAACCGGGACTAGTGGACCGTGAGCAGTTCTTC. This gives the protein CSAIKPGLVDREQFF. The V call is TRBV20-1, the J call TRBJ2-1; 8 bases align to TRBD2. CDR3 size: 15 residues. The V and J ends lost 4 bases and 9 bases, in that order; junction bases with no gene match: 14. The germline CDR1 and CDR2 sequences are DFQATT and SNEGSKA (reference sequence).

This clonotype was seen many times. The chain uses TRBV20-1 and TRBJ2-7, with 7 bases lining up with TRBD2. This CDR3 is built from 15 residues. V was clipped by 3 bases and J by 4 bases; unmatched bases: 12. CDR1 DFQATT and CDR2 SNEGSKA come from the germline V gene (reference sequence). CDR3: CSARPPWGGVYEQYF. CDR3 sequence (DNA): TGCAGTGCTAGGCCCCCTTGGGGGGGGGTGTACGAGCAGTACTTC.

The rearrangement uses TRBV7-9 and TRBJ1-4, with D unresolved. Trimming took 6 bases from V and 9 from J, leaving 14 bases between them. The CDR3 extends over 13 amino acids. The germline V gene has CDR1 SEHNR and CDR2 FQNEAQ (reference sequence). In nucleotides, the CDR3 is TGTGCCAGCAGACCCCCGGGCCCTAAAAAACTGTTTTTT. Its translation is CASRPPGPKKLFF.

The rearrangement joins TRBV20-1 to TRBJ1-2; maybe TRBD1 (6 bases). From germline, CDR1 is DFQATT and CDR2 SNEGSKA (reference sequence). The CDR3 has 13 residues. V gave up 0 bases and J gave up 4 bases, with 9 bases separating them. CDR3 amino acids: CSARDWDTYGYTF. The CDR3 coding sequence is TGCAGTGCTAGAGACTGGGACACCTATGGCTACACCTTC.

The chain links TRBV6-5 to TRBJ1-4, with TRBD1 matching 12 bases. Germline assignment: CDR1 MNHEY and CDR2 SVGAGI. The CDR3 is 13 amino acids. The ends lost 6 bases at V and 11 bases at J; junction bases unmatched: 4. CDR3 DNA: TGTGCCAGCAGCCGGGGACAGGGGGCCAAACTGTTTTTT. This sequence encodes CASSRGQGAKLFF.

This clonotype has only one observation. This chain connects TRBV18 to TRBJ1-2, with D tentatively TRBD1 (5 bases). V was cut by 8 bases and J by 5 bases, with 15 bases left in between. The CDR3 spans 13 residues. Germline V gene lookup returns CDR1 KGHSH and CDR2 LQKENI. CDR3 nucleotides: TGTGCCAGCCCCCGAGGGGCAGGGTATGGCTACACCTTC. Amino acid sequence: CASPRGAGYGYTF.

The rearrangement joins TRBV20-1 to TRBJ1-1, with D possibly being TRBD1 (6 bases). This CDR3 region has 16 residues. V was pared by 1 base and J by 4 bases, with 19 bases between. Germline-derived CDR1 and CDR2 are DFQATT and SNEGSKA (reference sequence). This CDR3 is CSARVFGGRLSTEAFF. CDR3 coding DNA: TGCAGTGCTAGAGTCTTCGGGGGGCGTTTGAGCACTGAAGCTTTCTTT.

The chain uses TRBV3-1 and TRBJ1-4, with D tentatively TRBD1 (5 bases). V was pared by 2 bases and J by 7 bases, with 11 bases between. Per the germline V gene, CDR1 is LGHDT and CDR2 is YNNKEL (reference sequence). The CDR3 runs 14 residues. CDR3 loop: CASSQTSQGEKLFF. CDR3 coding DNA: TGTGCCAGCAGCCAAACCTCCCAGGGTGAAAAACTGTTTTTT.

This clonotype showed up just a few times. The rearrangement uses TRBV4-3 and TRBJ1-6, with D hard to call. The CDR3 consists of 16 residues. V was shortened by 1 base and J by 5 bases, with 12 bases between the two germline ends. Germline V CDR1 and CDR2: LGHNA, YSLEER. The CDR3 protein is CASSQGLRKDNSPLHF. CDR3 DNA: TGCGCCAGCAGCCAAGGCCTCCGGAAGGATAATTCACCCCTCCACTTT.

V usage is TRBV3-1 and J usage is TRBJ1-1; no reliable D call. Germline V gene data show CDR1 as LGHDT and CDR2 as YNNKEL (reference sequence). V dropped 1 base and J dropped 5 bases, with 11 bases sitting between them. The CDR3 consists of 14 residues. The CDR3 nucleotides are TGTGCCAGCAGCCAAGCCCCTCCCGGAACTGAAGCTTTCTTT. Encoded protein: CASSQAPPGTEAFF.

This clonotype was seen a handful of times. This rearrangement joins TRBV7-3 to TRBJ1-2; D ambiguous. The CDR3 length is 14 residues. Germline V CDR1 and CDR2: SGHTA, FQGTGA. V was shortened by 1 base and J by 5 bases, with 11 bases between the two germline ends. The CDR3 sequence: CASSLNPRLYGYTF. DNA for the CDR3: TGTGCCAGCAGCTTAAACCCCCGCTTATATGGCTACACCTTC.

Here the CDR3 DNA reads TGCGCCAGCAGCCAAGAATTGGCGGGGTCCCTTAGGGAGACCCAGTACTTC. It translates to CASSQELAGSLRETQYF. The chain employs TRBV4-3 and TRBJ2-5; tentative D call: TRBD2 (6 bases). The CDR3 has 17 amino acids. Trimming removed 0 bases from V and 5 bases from J, with 19 bases in between. CDR1 is LGHNA, CDR2 YSLEER, per germline.

The rearrangement joins TRBV28 to TRBJ2-3; possible D gene TRBD1, 5 bases. The V gene lost 6 bases and the J gene lost 5 bases, with 15 bases spanning the gap. The germline gives CDR1 MDHEN, CDR2 SYDVKM. There are 14 residues in the CDR3. Written as DNA, the CDR3 is TGTGCCAGCAGCTCAGGGCCCCGTAAAGATACGCAGTATTTT. It encodes CASSSGPRKDTQYF.

V is TRBV19 and J is TRBJ2-1, with 14 bases fitting TRBD2. Germline-derived CDR1 and CDR2 are LNHDA and SQIVND (reference sequence). The CDR3 sequence is 16 residues long. The junction had 4 bases not matched to a gene; V was cut back by 6 bases and J by 3 bases. The CDR3 is CASRRTSGGLYNEQFF. The CDR3 DNA follows: TGTGCCAGTAGAAGGACTAGCGGGGGGCTCTACAATGAGCAGTTCTTC.

This clonotype has just a few counts. The gene calls are TRBV9 and TRBJ1-2; tentatively, D is TRBD1 (5 bases). Between the trimmed V and J ends, which lost 0 bases and 6 bases, there was a span of 18 bases. This CDR3 contains 16 residues. Germline V gene data show CDR1 as SGDLS and CDR2 as YYNGEE. CDR3 residues: CASSVERASGTHGYTF. The CDR3 nucleotides are TGTGCCAGCAGCGTAGAGAGGGCCTCCGGGACCCATGGCTACACCTTC.

J is TRBJ2-1 and V is TRBV5-8, with 10 bases lining up with TRBD2. The J call is in doubt because the DNA end fits TRBJ2-7 better. The CDR3 runs 16 residues. Per the germline V gene, CDR1 is SGHTS and CDR2 is YDEGEE. CDR3 in DNA: TGTGCCAGCAGCTCCGGACTAGCGGTCTCCTACAATGAGCAGTACTTC. Protein: CASSSGLAVSYNEQYF.

The chain employs TRBV6-2 or TRBV6-3 and TRBJ2-1; the D gene is possibly TRBD2 (5 bases). Germline lookup yields CDR1 MNHEY and CDR2 SVGEGT. CDR3 length: 13 amino acids. The V end lost 6 bases, the J end lost 6 bases, and 12 bases lay between the germline ends. CDR3 DNA: TGTGCCAGCAGCTGCACTAGTGGCAATGAGCAGTTCTTC. Its translation is CASSCTSGNEQFF.

The chain has TRBV29-1 and TRBJ2-1; 7 nucleotides match TRBD1. V trimming: 4 bases; J trimming: 3 bases; junction bases outside the gene matches: 9. CDR3 length: 15 residues. Per germline, CDR1 SQVTM and CDR2 ANQGSEA. The CDR3: CSVVADRRYYNEQFF. DNA of the CDR3: TGCAGCGTTGTTGCGGACAGGAGATACTACAATGAGCAGTTCTTC.

This clonotype occurred a few times. The CDR3 here is CASSLNRGIDTQYF. The CDR3 coding sequence is TGTGCCAGCAGCCTTAATCGGGGGATAGATACGCAGTATTTT. The chain joins TRBV7-2 to TRBJ2-3, with a possible D match to TRBD2 (6 bases). The V gene's germline CDR1 is SGHTA and CDR2 FQGNSA. CDR3 length: 14 residues. V was pared by 5 bases and J by 5 bases, with 14 bases between.

This clonotype was seen more than once but under ten times. The V call is TRBV12-3 or TRBV12-4, the J call TRBJ2-3, with unresolved D. The V end lost 1 base, the J end lost 0 bases, and 11 bases lay between the germline ends. The CDR3 is 16 amino acids. The CDR3 DNA reads TGTGCCAGCAGTTTAGGCCTGGGGATTAGCACAGATACGCAGTATTTT. Its protein product is CASSLGLGISTDTQYF.

The chain combines TRBV5-1 with TRBJ2-7, with TRBD2 matching over 7 bases. Germline V gene data show CDR1 as SGHRS and CDR2 as YFSETQ. V was clipped by 1 base and J by 7 bases; unmatched bases: 11. There are 15 residues in the CDR3. CDR3 nucleotides: TGCGCCAGCAGCTTGAGGCTAGCGGACTACAATGAGCAGTACTTC. Translated: CASSLRLADYNEQYF.

The V gene is TRBV28, the J gene TRBJ2-1; D assignment may be TRBD1 or TRBD2 (6 bases each). The length of the CDR3 is 18 residues. Germline V gives CDR1 MDHEN, CDR2 SYDVKM. Trimming pared 2 bases from V and 8 bases from J, leaving 25 bases between. CDR3 coding DNA: TGTGCCAGCAGTTTAAATCCAACGGGGGCCACATTTTACGATGAGCAGTTCTTC. As protein: CASSLNPTGATFYDEQFF.

This clonotype was detected ten times or more. One junction end does not reproduce the germline sequence, and a read error may be involved. The V and J genes are TRBV7-7 and TRBJ2-1; 8 bases match TRBD1. This CDR3 is 15 amino acids long. The germline CDR1 and CDR2 sequences are SSHAT and FNYEAQ (reference sequence). The CDR3 here is CASSLGQGAENEQFF. CDR3 sequence (DNA): TGTGCTAGCAGCTTGGGCCAGGGGGCTGAGAATGAGCAGTTCTTC.

The sample holds a few counts of this clonotype. This chain joins TRBV2 and TRBJ2-6; 7 bases align to TRBD1. J was trimmed by 0 bases and V by 5 bases; bases with no gene match: 7. The CDR3 length is 17 residues. Germline lookup yields CDR1 SNHLY and CDR2 FYNNEI. This chain's CDR3 is CASSKGQQISGANVLTF. In nucleotides, the CDR3 is TGTGCCAGCAGTAAGGGACAGCAGATCTCTGGGGCCAACGTCCTGACTTTC.

In this sample, this clonotype turned up a few times. The rearrangement uses TRBV6-6 and TRBJ1-5, with TRBD1 matching 10 bases. The CDR3 runs to 16 residues. The germline gives CDR1 MNHNY, CDR2 SVGAGI (reference sequence). With V trimmed by 5 bases and J by 7 bases, 11 bases remained unmatched. DNA of the CDR3: TGTGCCAGCAGTCTCCAGGGGGACAGGGGTAACCAGCCCCAGCATTTT. Translation: CASSLQGDRGNQPQHF.

Worth noting for this clonotype: It may be a read error: a sequence one base away is much more abundant. The chain links TRBV5-4 to TRBJ2-3; D not certain. With 3 bases removed from V and 5 bases from J, the gap between germline ends came to 4 bases. The CDR3 sequence is 11 residues long. Per the germline V gene, CDR1 is SGHNT and CDR2 is YYREEE (reference sequence). The CDR3 protein is CASSWKDTQYF. Here the CDR3 DNA reads TGTGCCAGCAGCTGGAAAGATACGCAGTATTTT.

The rearrangement uses TRBV5-1 and TRBJ2-1; TRBD2 matches 11 bases. The V and J ends lost 2 bases and 2 bases, in that order; junction bases with no gene match: 3. The CDR3 is made up of 16 amino acids. CDR1 and CDR2 (germline): SGHRS, YFSETQ. CDR3 loop: CASSFMTSGAYNEQFF. The CDR3 DNA is TGCGCCAGCAGCTTCATGACTAGCGGGGCCTACAATGAGCAGTTCTTC. The variable domain in full, completed from reference TRBV5-1 and TRBJ2-1, reads KAGVTQTPRYLIKTRGQQVTLSCSPISGHRSVSWYQQTPGQGLQFLFEYFSETQRNKGNFPGRFSGRQFSNSRSEMNVSTLELGDSALYLCASSFMTSGAYNEQFFGPGTRLTVL.

This chain joins TRBV27 and TRBJ2-7, with no clear D. Trimming removed 5 bases at V and 1 base at J, with 9 bases between. Germline values: CDR1 MNHEY, CDR2 SMNVEV (reference sequence). CDR3 length: 13 residues. The CDR3 DNA reads as TGTGCCAGCAGTGTTTCCCCATCCTACGAGCAGTACTTC. Translated, it gives CASSVSPSYEQYF.

This clonotype was found a few times. This chain joins TRBV29-1 and TRBJ2-1, with TRBD2 matching over 7 bases. CDR3 length: 14 amino acids. The germline gives CDR1 SQVTM, CDR2 ANQGSEA. J gave up 1 base and V 7 bases, and 7 bases lay outside the gene matches. The CDR3 DNA sequence: TGCAGCGGTGGACGGGGGGATTCCTACAATGAGCAGTTCTTC. Amino acid sequence: CSGGRGDSYNEQFF.